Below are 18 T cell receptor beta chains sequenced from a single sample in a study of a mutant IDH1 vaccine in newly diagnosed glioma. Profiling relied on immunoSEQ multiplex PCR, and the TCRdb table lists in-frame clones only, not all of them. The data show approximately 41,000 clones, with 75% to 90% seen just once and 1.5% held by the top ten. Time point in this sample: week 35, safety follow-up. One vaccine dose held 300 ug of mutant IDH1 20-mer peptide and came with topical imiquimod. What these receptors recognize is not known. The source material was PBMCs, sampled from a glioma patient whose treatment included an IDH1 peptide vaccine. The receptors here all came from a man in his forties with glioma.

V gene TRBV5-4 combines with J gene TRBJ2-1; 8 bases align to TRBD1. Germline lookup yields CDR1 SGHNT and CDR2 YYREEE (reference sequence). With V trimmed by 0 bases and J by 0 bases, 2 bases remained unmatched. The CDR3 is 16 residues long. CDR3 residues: CASSLGQGSSYNEQFF. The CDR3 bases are TGTGCCAGCAGCTTGGGACAGGGGAGCTCCTACAATGAGCAGTTCTTC.

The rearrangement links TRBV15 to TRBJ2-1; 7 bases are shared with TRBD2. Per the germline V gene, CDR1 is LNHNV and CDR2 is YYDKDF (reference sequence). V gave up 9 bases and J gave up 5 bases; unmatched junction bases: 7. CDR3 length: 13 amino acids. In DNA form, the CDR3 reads TGTGCCACGTGCCGGGACTACAACAATGAGCAGTTCTTC. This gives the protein CATCRDYNNEQFF.

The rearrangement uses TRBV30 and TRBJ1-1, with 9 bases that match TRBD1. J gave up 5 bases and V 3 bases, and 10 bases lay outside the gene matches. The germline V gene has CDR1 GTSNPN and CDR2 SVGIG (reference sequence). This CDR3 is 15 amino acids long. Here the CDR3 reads CAWSAHGTGKTEAFF. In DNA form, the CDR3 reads TGTGCCTGGAGCGCGCATGGGACAGGGAAGACTGAAGCTTTCTTT. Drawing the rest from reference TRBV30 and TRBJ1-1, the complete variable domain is SQTIHQWPATLVQPVGSPLSLECTVEGTSNPNLYWYRQAAGRGLQLLFYSVGIGQISSEVPQNLSASRPQDRQFILSSKKLLLSDSGFYLCAWSAHGTGKTEAFFGQGTRLTVV.

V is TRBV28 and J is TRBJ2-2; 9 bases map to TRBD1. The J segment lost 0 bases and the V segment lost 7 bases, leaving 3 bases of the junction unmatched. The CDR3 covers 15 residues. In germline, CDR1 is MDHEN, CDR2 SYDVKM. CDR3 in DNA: TGTGCCAGCATAACAGGGGGCGCGAACACCGGGGAGCTGTTTTTT. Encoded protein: CASITGGANTGELFF.

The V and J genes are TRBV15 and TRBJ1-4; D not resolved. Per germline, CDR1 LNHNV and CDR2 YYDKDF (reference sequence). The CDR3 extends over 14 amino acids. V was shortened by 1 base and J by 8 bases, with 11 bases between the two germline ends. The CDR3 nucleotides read TGTGCCACCAGCAGAGTAGGGTTCGCGGAAAAACTGTTTTTT. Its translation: CATSRVGFAEKLFF.

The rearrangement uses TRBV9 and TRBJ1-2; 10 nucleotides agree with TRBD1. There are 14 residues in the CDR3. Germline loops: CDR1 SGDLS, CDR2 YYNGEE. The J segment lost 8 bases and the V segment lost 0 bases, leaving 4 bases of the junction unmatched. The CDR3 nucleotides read TGTGCCAGCAGCGTAGGACAGGGGGCTAACGGCTACACCTTC. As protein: CASSVGQGANGYTF.

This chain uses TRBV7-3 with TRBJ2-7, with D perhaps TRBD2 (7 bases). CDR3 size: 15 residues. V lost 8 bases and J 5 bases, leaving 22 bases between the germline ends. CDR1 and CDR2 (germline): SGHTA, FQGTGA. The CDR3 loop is CASLREGGIMDEQYF. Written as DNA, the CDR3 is TGTGCCAGCCTCAGAGAGGGGGGGATCATGGACGAGCAGTACTTC.

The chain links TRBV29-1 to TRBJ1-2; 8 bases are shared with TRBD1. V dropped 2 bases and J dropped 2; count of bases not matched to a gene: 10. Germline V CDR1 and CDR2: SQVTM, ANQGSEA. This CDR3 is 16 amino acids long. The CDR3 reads CSVEPFPGQGNYGYTF. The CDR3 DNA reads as TGCAGCGTTGAACCCTTCCCCGGACAGGGCAACTATGGCTACACCTTC.

The CDR3 nucleotides read TGTGCCAGCAGCTTAGATAGGGATACGCAGTATTTT. This sequence encodes CASSLDRDTQYF. The chain links TRBV11-1 to TRBJ2-3; D not certain. This CDR3 has 12 residues. The V gene lost 1 base and the J gene lost 6 bases, with 5 bases spanning the gap. Germline V CDR1 and CDR2: SGHAT, FQDESV (reference sequence).

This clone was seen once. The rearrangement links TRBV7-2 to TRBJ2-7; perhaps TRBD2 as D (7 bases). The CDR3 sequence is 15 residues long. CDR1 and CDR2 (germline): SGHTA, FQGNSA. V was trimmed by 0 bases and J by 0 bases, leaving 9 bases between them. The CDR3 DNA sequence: TGTGCCAGCAGCTTAGCGGGGGGGCCCTCCTACGAGCAGTACGTC. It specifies CASSLAGGPSYEQYV.

The CDR3: CASSPGTASTYEQYF. The DNA of the CDR3 is TGCGCCAGCAGCCCGGGGACAGCCAGTACCTACGAGCAGTACTTC. V and J are TRBV5-1 and TRBJ2-7; 7 bases map to TRBD1. Losses at the gene ends were 4 bases for V and 2 bases for J; bases not matched to a gene: 9. Germline V CDR1 and CDR2: SGHRS, YFSETQ. The CDR3 covers 15 residues.

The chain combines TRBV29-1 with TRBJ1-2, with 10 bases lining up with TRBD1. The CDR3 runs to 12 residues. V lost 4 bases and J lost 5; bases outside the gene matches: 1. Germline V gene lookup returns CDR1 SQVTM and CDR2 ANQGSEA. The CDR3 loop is CSVGTGGYGYTF. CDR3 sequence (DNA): TGCAGCGTTGGGACAGGGGGTTATGGCTACACCTTC.

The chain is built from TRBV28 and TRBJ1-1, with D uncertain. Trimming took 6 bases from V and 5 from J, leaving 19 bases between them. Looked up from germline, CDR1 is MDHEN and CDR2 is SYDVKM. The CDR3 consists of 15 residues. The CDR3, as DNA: TGTGCCAGCAGCCGACCCTCGGTGACGGCGACTGAAGCTTTCTTT. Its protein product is CASSRPSVTATEAFF.

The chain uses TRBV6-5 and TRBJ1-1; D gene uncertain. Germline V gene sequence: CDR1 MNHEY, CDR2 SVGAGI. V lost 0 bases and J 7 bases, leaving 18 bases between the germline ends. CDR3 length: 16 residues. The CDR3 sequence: CASSYSTALGRVEAFF. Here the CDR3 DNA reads TGTGCCAGCAGTTACTCTACCGCCCTAGGACGGGTTGAAGCTTTCTTT.

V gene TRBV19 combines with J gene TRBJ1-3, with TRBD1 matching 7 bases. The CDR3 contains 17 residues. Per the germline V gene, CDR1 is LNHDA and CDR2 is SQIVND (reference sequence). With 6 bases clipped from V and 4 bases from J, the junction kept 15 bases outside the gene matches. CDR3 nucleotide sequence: TGTGCCAGTAGCCGGGACAGCTACTGGAAGAGAGGAAACACCATATATTTT. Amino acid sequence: CASSRDSYWKRGNTIYF.

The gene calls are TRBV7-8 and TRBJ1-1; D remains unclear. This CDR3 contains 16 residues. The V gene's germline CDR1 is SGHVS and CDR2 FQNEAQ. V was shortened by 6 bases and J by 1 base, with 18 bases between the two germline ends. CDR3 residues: CASRHNIGLTNTEAFF. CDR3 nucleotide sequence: TGTGCCAGCAGACACAACATAGGGCTGACGAACACTGAAGCTTTCTTT.

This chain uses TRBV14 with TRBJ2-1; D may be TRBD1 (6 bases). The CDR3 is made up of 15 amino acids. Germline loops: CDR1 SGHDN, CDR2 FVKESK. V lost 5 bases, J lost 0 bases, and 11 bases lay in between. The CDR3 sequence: CASSVGQSSYNEQFF. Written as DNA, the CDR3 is TGTGCCAGCAGCGTAGGACAGAGCTCCTACAATGAGCAGTTCTTC.

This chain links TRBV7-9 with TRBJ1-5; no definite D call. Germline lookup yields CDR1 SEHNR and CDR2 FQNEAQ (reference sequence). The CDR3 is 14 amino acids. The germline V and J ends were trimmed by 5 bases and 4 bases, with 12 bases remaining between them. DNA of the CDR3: TGTGCCAGCAGCCCCGCCGCAAGGAATCAGCCCCAGCATTTT. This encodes CASSPAARNQPQHF.